This T cell receptor beta chain was profiled in a study of T cells in Graves' hyperthyroidism and ophthalmopathy. Amplified TCR beta CDR3 regions came from RNA transcripts. Carried out on the TCR CDR3, a first-round RT-PCR used the HTBI primer set. MiXCR, applied by TCRdb to the multiplex PCR reads, yields one record per CDR3 protein. The sample has approximately 520,000 distinct CDR3 sequences, less than 25% seen once. Germline assignment: CDR1 DFQATT and CDR2 SNEGSKA (reference sequence). V was shortened by 0 bases and J by 2 bases, with 7 bases between the two germline ends. The CDR3 runs 13 residues.

The source of this sequence is a man aged 18-30 years with Graves' hyperthyroidism. The genes are TRBV20-1 and TRBJ1-1; a weak D match, TRBD1 (5 bases). The sequencing sample was made of blood. The CDR3 DNA sequence: TGCAGTGCTAGAGAAAGGGGAAACACTGAAGCTTTCTTT. Its protein is CSARERGNTEAFF.